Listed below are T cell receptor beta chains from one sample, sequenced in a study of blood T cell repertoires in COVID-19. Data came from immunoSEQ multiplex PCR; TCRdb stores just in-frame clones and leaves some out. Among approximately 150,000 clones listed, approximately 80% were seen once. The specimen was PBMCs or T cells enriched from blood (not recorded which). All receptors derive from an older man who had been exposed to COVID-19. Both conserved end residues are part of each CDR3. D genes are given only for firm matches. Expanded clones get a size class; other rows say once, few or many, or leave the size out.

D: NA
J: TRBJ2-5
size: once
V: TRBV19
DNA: TGTGCCAGTAGTATAAGGCCAGGGGTTGAAGAGACCCAGTACTTC
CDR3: CASSIRPGVEETQYF

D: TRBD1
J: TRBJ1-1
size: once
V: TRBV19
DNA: TGTGCCAGTAGACCCCGACAGGGGTATACTGAAGCTTTCTTT
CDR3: CASRPRQGYTEAFF

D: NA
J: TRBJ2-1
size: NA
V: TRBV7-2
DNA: TGTGCCAGCAGCTTACAACGGGGGAATTCCTACAATGAGCAGTTCTTC
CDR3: CASSLQRGNSYNEQFF

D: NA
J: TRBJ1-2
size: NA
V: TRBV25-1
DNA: TGTGCCAGCAGTGAAATAGCGGAATGTAACTATGGCTACACCTTC
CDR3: CASSEIAECNYGYTF

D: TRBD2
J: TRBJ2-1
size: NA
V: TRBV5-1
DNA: TGCGCCAGCAGCTCCTCGACTAGCGGGGGCTACAATGAGCAGTTCTTC
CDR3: CASSSSTSGGYNEQFF

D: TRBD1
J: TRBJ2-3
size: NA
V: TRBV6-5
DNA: TGTGCCAGCAAAGACAGGGCCGGCCGGGATACGCAGTATTTT
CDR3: CASKDRAGRDTQYF

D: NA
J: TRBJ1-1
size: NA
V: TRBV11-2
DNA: TGTGCCAGCAGCTTTTCGGGGAAGGATGAAGCTTTCTTT
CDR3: CASSFSGKDEAFF

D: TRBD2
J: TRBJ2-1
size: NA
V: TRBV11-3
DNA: TGTGCCAGCAGCTTTAGCGGGGGGACCTACAATGAGCAGTTCTTC
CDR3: CASSFSGGTYNEQFF

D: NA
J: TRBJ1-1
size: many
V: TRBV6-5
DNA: TGTGCCACCAAAGGGGGGGAAGTAGGTTCTGAAGCTTTCTTT
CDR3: CATKGGEVGSEAFF

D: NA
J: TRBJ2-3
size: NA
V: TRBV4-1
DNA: TGCGCCAGCAGCCAAACCCCCGGGGCCGGGGGTGAGACGCAGTATTTT
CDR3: CASSQTPGAGGETQYF

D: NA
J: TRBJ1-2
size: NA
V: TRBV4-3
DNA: TGCGCCAGCAGCCCAGGGATCGTCTGGCGAAGCGAACCTAACTATGGCTACACCTTC
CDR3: CASSPGIVWRSEPNYGYTF

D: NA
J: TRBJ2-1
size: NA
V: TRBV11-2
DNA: TGTGCCAGCAGCCTATGGGACAGCGGAGGGTACAATGAGCAGTTCTTC
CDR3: CASSLWDSGGYNEQFF

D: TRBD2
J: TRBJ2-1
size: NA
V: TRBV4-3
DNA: TGCGCCAGCAGCCAAGGTAGCGGGGGGTTTTACAATGAGCAGTTCTTC
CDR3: CASSQGSGGFYNEQFF

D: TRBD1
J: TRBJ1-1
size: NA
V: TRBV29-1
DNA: TGCAGCGTGGGACAGGGGGGAGGCACTGAAGCTTTCTTT
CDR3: CSVGQGGGTEAFF

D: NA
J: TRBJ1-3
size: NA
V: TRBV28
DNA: TGTGCCAGCAGTGGCCTAATTAGCGAACCCTCTGGAAACACCATATATTTT
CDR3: CASSGLISEPSGNTIYF

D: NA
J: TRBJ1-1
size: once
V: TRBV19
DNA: TGTGCCAGTAGCTCCACATCGAACACTGAAGCTTTCTTT
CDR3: CASSSTSNTEAFF

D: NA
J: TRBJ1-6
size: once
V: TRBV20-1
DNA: TGCAGTGCTAGTCATATAGGGGTCCCCTATAATTCACCCCTCCACTTT
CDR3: CSASHIGVPYNSPLHF

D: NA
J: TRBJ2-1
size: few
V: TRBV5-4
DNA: TGTGCCAGCAGGGTAGCCGGGGGTCCCTACAATGAGCAGTTCTTC
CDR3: CASRVAGGPYNEQFF

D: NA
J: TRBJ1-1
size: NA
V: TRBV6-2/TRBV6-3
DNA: TGTGCCAGCAGGCCTTCACAGGGATTGAACACTGAAGCTTTCTTT
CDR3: CASRPSQGLNTEAFF

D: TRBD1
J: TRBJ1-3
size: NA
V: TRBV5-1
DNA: TGCGCCAGCAGCCCAATATGGGGAACAGGGGCTGGAAACACCATATATTTT
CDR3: CASSPIWGTGAGNTIYF

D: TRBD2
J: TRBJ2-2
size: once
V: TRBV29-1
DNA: TGCAGCGTTGTGGCTAGCGGGAGGGGCGGGGAGCTGTTTTTT
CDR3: CSVVASGRGGELFF

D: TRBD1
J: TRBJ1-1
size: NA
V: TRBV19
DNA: TGTGCCAGTAGTTTATCCGGGACAGGGGTTTCTGAAGCTTTCTTT
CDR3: CASSLSGTGVSEAFF

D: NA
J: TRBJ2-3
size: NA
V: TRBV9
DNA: TGTGCCAGCAGCGTAGGGGGGGCGCTAGCGGAAAGCACAGATACGCAGTATTTT
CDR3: CASSVGGALAESTDTQYF

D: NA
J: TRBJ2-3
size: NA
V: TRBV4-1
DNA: TGCGCCAGCAGCTCATACAAGTCATCCCAGGCGCCCACAGATACGCAGTATTTT
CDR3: CASSSYKSSQAPTDTQYF

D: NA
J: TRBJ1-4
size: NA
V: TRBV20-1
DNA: TGCAGTGCTAGCGGTCTTGAAAAACTGTTTTTT
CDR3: CSASGLEKLFF

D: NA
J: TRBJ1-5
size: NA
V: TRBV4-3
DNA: TGCGCCAGCAGCCTACGAAGAGGGTTTAATCAGCCCCAGCATTTT
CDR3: CASSLRRGFNQPQHF

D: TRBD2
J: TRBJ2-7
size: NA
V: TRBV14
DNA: TGTGCCAGCAGCCCCCGCCTCGGACTAGCGGGAGACGAGCAGTACTTC
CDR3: CASSPRLGLAGDEQYF

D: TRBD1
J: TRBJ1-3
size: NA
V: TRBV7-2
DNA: TGTGCCAGCAGCTTACGCAGGGGGCTAGGAAACACCATATATTTT
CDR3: CASSLRRGLGNTIYF

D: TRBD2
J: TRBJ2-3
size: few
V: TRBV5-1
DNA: TGCGCCAGCAGCTTGGGACTAGCGGGAGCCTCGGCAGATACGCAGTATTTT
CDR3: CASSLGLAGASADTQYF

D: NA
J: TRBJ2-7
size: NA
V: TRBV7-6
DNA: TGTGCCAGCAGCTTAGGGGGGGTAAGGTCCTACGAGCAGTACTTC
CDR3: CASSLGGVRSYEQYF

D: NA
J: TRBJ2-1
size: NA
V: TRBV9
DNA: TGTGCCAGCAGCGTGCGGCGGAAGACCTCGCGGCTCTTC
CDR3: CASSVRRKTSRLF

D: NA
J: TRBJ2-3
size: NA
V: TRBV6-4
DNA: TGTGCCAGCAGTGAGGCCGGGGGCACAGATACGCAGTATTTT
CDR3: CASSEAGGTDTQYF

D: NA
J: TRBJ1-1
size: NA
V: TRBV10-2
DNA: TGCGCCAGCAGTGAAGCAGGTACCTTTGAAGCTTTCTTT
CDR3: CASSEAGTFEAFF

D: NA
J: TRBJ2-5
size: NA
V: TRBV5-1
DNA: TGCGCCAGCAGCCCCCTAGGGGAAGAGACCCAGTACTTC
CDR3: CASSPLGEETQYF

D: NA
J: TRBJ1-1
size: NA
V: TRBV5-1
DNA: TGCGCCAGCAGTCTCCCTCCGCAGGGGATGAACACTGAAGCTTTCTTT
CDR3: CASSLPPQGMNTEAFF